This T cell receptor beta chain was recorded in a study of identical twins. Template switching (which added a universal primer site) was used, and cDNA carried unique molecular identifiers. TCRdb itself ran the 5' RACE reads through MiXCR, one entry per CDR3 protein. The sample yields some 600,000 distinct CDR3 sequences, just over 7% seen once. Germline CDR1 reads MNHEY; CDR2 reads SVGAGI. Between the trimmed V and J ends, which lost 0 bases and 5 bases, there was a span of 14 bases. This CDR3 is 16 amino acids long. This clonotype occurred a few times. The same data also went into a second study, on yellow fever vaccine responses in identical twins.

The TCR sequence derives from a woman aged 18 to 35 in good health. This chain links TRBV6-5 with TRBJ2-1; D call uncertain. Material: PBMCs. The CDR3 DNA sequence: TGTGCCAGCAGTTACTCGACTGGACGAGAGCACAATGAGCAGTTCTTC. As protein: CASSYSTGREHNEQFF.